Listed below are T cell receptor beta chains from one sample, sequenced in a study of response to subunit inactivated influenza vaccine. One entry per CDR3 protein results from TCRdb running MiXCR on the RT-PCR reads. The table includes roughly 650,000 distinct CDR3 sequences, less than 15% detected once. The specimen comprised PBMCs from blood, sampled 14 to 15 days before vaccination. These receptors all stem from a middle-aged man who received an inactivated influenza vaccine. Each CDR3 is given with its conserved first and last residue. A D gene is named only where the DNA matches it firmly. Rows give clone size only sometimes, using once, few, many, or a class for an expanded clone.

j_call d_call clone_size v_call cdr3_aa cdr3_nt
TRBJ2-4 - - TRBV7-2 CASSSPAQNIQYF TGTGCCAGCAGCTCTCCTGCTCAAAACATTCAGTACTTC
TRBJ2-1 TRBD2 - TRBV20-1 CSARAGGPGEQFF TGCAGTGCTAGAGCGGGAGGCCCCGGTGAGCAGTTCTTC
TRBJ1-6 - few TRBV12-3/TRBV12-4 CASRSIGEVSPLHF TGTGCCAGCAGATCCATAGGGGAGGTTTCACCCCTCCACTTT
TRBJ2-3 - - TRBV24-1 CATSDFRDRREGLRDTQYF TGTGCCACCAGTGATTTTCGGGATCGCAGAGAGGGGTTAAGGGATACGCAGTATTTT
TRBJ2-1 TRBD2 - TRBV5-1 CASSLIDGGSYNEQFF TGCGCCAGCAGCTTGATTGACGGGGGGTCATACAATGAGCAGTTCTTC
TRBJ2-5 TRBD2 few TRBV6-2/TRBV6-3 CASNVAGGETQYF TGTGCCAGCAACGTAGCGGGCGGCGAGACCCAGTACTTC
TRBJ1-4 TRBD1 few TRBV12-3/TRBV12-4 CASSNTGGTEKLFF TGTGCCAGCAGCAATACAGGGGGCACTGAAAAACTGTTTTTT
TRBJ1-4 TRBD1 - TRBV6-5 CASSYGTGENEKLFF TGTGCCAGCAGTTATGGGACAGGGGAGAACGAAAAACTGTTTTTT
TRBJ2-4 - - TRBV20-1 CSARDNVKNIQYF TGCAGTGCTAGGGACAACGTAAAAAACATTCAGTACTTC
TRBJ2-7 - few TRBV4-1 CASSQVGAGGYEQYF TGCGCCAGCAGCCAAGTGGGGGCCGGTGGCTACGAGCAGTACTTC